The present T cell receptor (beta chain) was sequenced within a study of OX40 agonist ivuxolimab in advanced cancers. General observations from the study: Researchers did not establish what antigens the expanded peripheral T cells target. Average numbers of expanded clones were greater in CD8+ T cells than in CD4+. At 0.1 to 3.0 mg/kg, clonal expansion of CD4+ and CD8+ blood T cells had occurred by week 6.

Measured with immunoSEQ multiplex PCR; TCRdb has only the in-frame clones, and not every one. The data hold some 100,000 clones, with roughly 90% observed a single time. In the case of this clone: Its target is unknown.

V was clipped by 0 bases and J by 4 bases; unmatched bases: 2. This CDR3 has 16 residues. CDR1 and CDR2 from the germline V gene are ENHRY and SYGVKD. The chain employs TRBV10-3 and TRBJ2-3, with 12 nucleotides matching TRBD2. This sequence originates from an adult with an advanced solid tumor such as melanoma, head and neck, liver or kidney cancer. The sample consisted of CD4+ or CD8+ T cells sorted from blood, taken in a trial of the OX40 agonist ivuxolimab. The CDR3 DNA sequence: TGTGCCATCAGTGAGTCTGCTAGCGGGGGGGCAGATACGCAGTATTTT. Translated: CAISESASGGADTQYF.